The clone carrying this T cell receptor (beta chain) has a count of ten or more. As yet, its antigen is unknown. This sample is drawn from a study of identical twins. Points from the study as a whole: When twins shared out-of-frame alpha sequences, those sequences had excess low generation probability. Out-of-frame TCR alpha sharing in monozygotic twins exceeded recombination model predictions. Sharing of beta out-of-frame sequences by twins showed a weaker excess.

TCRdb used MiXCR to reprocess the 5' RACE reads, holding one entry per CDR3 protein. The sample contains fewer than 500,000 distinct CDR3 sequences, around 15% of which appear only once. This CDR3 region has 10 residues. CDR1 is SEHNR and CDR2 is FQNEAQ in the germline V gene (reference sequence). Trimming removed 11 bases at V and 6 bases at J, with 9 bases between. Healthy Caucasians provided all donations. This sample also appeared in a second study, on yellow fever vaccine responses in identical twins.

Input material: CD4+ T cells sorted from blood. The chain uses TRBV7-9 and TRBJ2-3, with D perhaps TRBD1 (5 bases). This TCR was recovered from a woman aged 18 to 35 in good health. The CDR3 region has the DNA TGTGCCGGCGCAGGGGATACGCAGTATTTT. It specifies CAGAGDTQYF.